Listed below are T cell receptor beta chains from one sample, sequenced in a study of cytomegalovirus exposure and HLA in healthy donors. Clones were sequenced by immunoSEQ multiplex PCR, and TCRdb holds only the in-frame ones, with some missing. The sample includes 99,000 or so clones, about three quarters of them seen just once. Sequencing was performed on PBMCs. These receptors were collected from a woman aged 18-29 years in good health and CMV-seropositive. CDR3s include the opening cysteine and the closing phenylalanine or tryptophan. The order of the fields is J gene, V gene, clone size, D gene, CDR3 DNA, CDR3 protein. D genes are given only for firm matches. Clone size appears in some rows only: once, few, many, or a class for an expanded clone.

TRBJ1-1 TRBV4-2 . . TGTGCCAGCAGCCATCAGCCAATAAGGACAGCGAACACTGAAGCTTTCTTT CASSHQPIRTANTEAFF
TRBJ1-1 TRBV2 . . TGTGCCAGCAGGCGGCGAGGGATGAACACTGAAGCTTTCTTT CASRRRGMNTEAFF
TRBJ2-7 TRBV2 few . TGTGCCAGCAGGGGACACCCCTACGAGCAGTACTTC CASRGHPYEQYF
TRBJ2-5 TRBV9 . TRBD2 TGTGCCAGCAGCGCCTCCGGGACTAGCGTGGAGACCCAGTACTTC CASSASGTSVETQYF
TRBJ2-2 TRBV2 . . TGTGCCAGCAGTGCCCGCACTACCAACAGGGAGCGGGACCCGAACACCGGGGAGCTGTTTTTT CASSARTTNRERDPNTGELFF
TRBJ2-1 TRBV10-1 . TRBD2 TGCGCCAGCAGTTATTCTAGCGGGGGGGAGAAAGAGCAGTTCTTC CASSYSSGGEKEQFF
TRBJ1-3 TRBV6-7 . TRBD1 TGTGCCAGCAGTTGCGGACAGGGACACACCATATATTTT CASSCGQGHTIYF
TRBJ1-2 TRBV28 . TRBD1 TGTGCCAGCAGTTTACAGGGGGTCTATGGCTACACCTTC CASSLQGVYGYTF
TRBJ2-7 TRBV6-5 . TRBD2 TGTGCCAGCAGTTTTGGGGCGGGAGGTTACTACGAGCAGTACTTC CASSFGAGGYYEQYF
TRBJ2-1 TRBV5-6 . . TGTGCCAGCAGCTTGGTAGGAGATAATGAGCAGTTCTTC CASSLVGDNEQFF
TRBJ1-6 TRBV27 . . TGTGCCAGCAGTTTATCGGGGGGCTATAATTCACCCCTCCACTTT CASSLSGGYNSPLHF
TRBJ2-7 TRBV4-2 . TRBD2 TGTGCCAGCAGCCAAGGCCCGGGACTATCCTCCTACGAGCAGTACTTC CASSQGPGLSSYEQYF
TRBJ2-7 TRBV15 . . TGTGCCACCAGCAGAGGGGCAGGCAGTGGGTACGAGCAGTACTTC CATSRGAGSGYEQYF
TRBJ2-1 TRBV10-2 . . TGCGCCAGCAGTGAGTCCCGGAGAGCCGGGGTCAATGAGCAGTTCTTC CASSESRRAGVNEQFF
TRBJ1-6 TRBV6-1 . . TGTGCCAGCAGTGAAGCGTCGGGAGGGAATTCACCCCTCCACTTT CASSEASGGNSPLHF
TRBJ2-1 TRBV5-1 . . TGCGCCAGCAGCTTGGACAGGGTCTACAATGAGCAGTTCTTC CASSLDRVYNEQFF
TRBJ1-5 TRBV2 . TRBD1 TGTGCCAGCAGTCCCGCGGACAGGGGACCCCCATGGGATCAGCCCCAGCATTTT CASSPADRGPPWDQPQHF
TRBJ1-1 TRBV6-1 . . TGTGCCAGCAGGCCTTGGACAGACCTTACTGTGGCCGCGTTT CASRPWTDLTVAAF
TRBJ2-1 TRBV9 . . TGTGCCAGCAGCAACCGGGGGAATGAGCAGTTCTTC CASSNRGNEQFF
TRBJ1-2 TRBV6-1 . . TGTGCCAGCAGTGGACAGGTTAACTATGGCTACACCTTC CASSGQVNYGYTF
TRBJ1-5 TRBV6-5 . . TGTGCCAGCAGTCCCGGGGGATATAGCAATCAGCCCCAGCATTTT CASSPGGYSNQPQHF
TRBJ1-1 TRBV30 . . TGTGCCTGGAGGAATCCAGGGGAGGGCACTGAAGCTTTCTTT CAWRNPGEGTEAFF
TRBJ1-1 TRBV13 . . TGTGCCAGCAATCGGAGAACTGAAGCTTTCTTT CASNRRTEAFF
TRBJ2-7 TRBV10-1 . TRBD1 TGCGCCAGTTCCCGGGACAGGGAATTCGAGCAGTACTTC CASSRDREFEQYF
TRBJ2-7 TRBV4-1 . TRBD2 TGCGCCAGCAGCCAGGCGGGGCTAGCGGAATACTACGAGCAGTACTTC CASSQAGLAEYYEQYF
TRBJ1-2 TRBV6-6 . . TGTGCCAGCAGTTTCCCGGAAGACTTGAATAACTATGGCTACACCTTC CASSFPEDLNNYGYTF
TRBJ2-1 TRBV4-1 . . TGCGCCAGCAGCCAAGCTTACAATGAGCAGTTCTTC CASSQAYNEQFF